This T cell receptor (beta chain) was retrieved from a study of blood T cell repertoires in COVID-19. Study at large: T cells, B-cell-depleted T cells, or PBMCs provided the cDNA or gDNA that served as material.

Ages ranged from about 18 to 89 years, with residence in more than 20 US areas. Cohorts were determined from participant-reported clinical history. In the original workflow: Reference gene primers were amplified, and this amplification served to estimate nucleated cell counts. Libraries were prepared by immunoSEQ multiplex PCR; TCRdb keeps only in-frame clonotypes and omits some of them. D and trimming were read from the DNA, whereas the V and J calls and clone size are those reported in that table. The sample records roughly 190,000 clones, approximately 86% being singletons. Trimming at V came to 4 bases and at J to 5 bases, leaving 7 bases not matched to a gene. The CDR3 has 15 residues. CDR1 and CDR2 from the germline V gene are WNHNN and SYGVQD (reference sequence).

This receptor was identified in a middle-aged woman in a cohort exposed to, infected with or recovered from COVID-19 (not recorded which). The specimen sequenced was PBMCs or T cells enriched from blood (not recorded which). This rearrangement joins TRBV10-1 to TRBJ2-1; TRBD2 agrees at 8 bases. The DNA of the CDR3 is TGCGCCAGCAGTGTGGGTAGCGGGGCTAACAATGAGCAGTTCTTC. Its translation is CASSVGSGANNEQFF.